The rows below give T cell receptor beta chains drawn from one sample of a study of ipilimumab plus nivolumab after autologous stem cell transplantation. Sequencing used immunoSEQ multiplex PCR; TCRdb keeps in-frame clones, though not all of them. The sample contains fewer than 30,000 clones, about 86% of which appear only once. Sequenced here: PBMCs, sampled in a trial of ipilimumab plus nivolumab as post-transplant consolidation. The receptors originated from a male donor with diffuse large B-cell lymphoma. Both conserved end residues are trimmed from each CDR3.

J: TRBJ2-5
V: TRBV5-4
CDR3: ASSISGRWETQY

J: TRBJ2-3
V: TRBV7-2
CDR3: ASSLVHGAISPDTQY

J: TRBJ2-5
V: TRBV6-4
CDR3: ASSGQGGETQY

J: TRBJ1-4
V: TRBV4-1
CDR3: ASSHYEPGTRGEKLF

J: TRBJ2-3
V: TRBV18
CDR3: ASSLLSGAQTDTQY

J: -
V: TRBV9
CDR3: ASSGTASSYEQY

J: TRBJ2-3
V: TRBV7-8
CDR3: ASSRRGARTDTQY

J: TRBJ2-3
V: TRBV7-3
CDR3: ASSSRTSGGVGTDTQY

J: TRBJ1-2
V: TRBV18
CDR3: ASSPPGGYPRGYGYT

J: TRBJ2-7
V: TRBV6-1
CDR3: ASSEGSVGGSYEQY

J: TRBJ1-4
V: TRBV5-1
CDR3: ASSRAGQGEEKLF

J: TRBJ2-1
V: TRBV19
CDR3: ASSIVPGAYNEQF

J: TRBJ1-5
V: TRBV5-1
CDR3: ASSTDGNQPQH

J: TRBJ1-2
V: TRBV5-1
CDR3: ASRTGGNYGYT

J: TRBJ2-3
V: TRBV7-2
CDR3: ASSHLGGTGGSDTQY

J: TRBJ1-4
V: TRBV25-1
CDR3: AVQDETNEKLF

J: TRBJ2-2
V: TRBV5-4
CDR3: ASTPSGTDTGELF

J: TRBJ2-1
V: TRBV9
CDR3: ASSVGDLQLGNEQF

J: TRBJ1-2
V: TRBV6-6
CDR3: ASSYPDRETFT

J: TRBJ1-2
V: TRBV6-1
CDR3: ASSEMGTVT

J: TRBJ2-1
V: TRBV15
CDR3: ATSRDTGQGNEQF

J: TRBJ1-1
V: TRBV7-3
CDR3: ASSSGQGVSTEAF

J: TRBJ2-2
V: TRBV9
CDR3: ASSPGPQTGELF

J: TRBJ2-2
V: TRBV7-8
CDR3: ASSLWTGTGELF

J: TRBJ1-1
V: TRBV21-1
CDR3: ASSKELNTEAF

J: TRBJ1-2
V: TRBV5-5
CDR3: ASSLDRTVGLYGYT